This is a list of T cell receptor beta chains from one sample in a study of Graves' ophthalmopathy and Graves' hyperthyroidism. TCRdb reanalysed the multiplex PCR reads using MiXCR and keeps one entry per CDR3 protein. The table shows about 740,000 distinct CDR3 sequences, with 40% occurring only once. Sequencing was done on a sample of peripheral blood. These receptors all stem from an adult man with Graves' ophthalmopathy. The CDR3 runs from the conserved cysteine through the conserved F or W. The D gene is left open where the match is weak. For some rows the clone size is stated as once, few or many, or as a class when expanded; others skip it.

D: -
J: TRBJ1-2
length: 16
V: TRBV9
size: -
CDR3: CASSPPAGTDSHGYTF
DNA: TGTGCCAGCTCACCACCAGCCGGGACGGATTCTCATGGCTACACCTTC

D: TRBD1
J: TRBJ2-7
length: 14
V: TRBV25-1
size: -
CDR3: CASRGDRASVEQYF
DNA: TGTGCCAGCAGGGGGGACAGGGCCTCCGTCGAGCAGTACTTC

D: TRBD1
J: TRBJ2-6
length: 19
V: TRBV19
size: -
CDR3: CASSGGRDSPLSGANVLTF
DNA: TGTGCCAGTAGTGGAGGCCGGGACAGCCCTTTGAGTGGGGCCAACGTCCTGACTTTC

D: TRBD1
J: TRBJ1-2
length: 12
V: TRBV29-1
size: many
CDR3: CSVKDRAYGYTF
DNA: TGCAGCGTGAAGGACAGGGCCTATGGCTACACCTTC

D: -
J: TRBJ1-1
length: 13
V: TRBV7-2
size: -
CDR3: CASSSGRSFSAFF
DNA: TGTGCCAGCAGCTCCGGCAGGTCCTTTTCAGCTTTCTTT

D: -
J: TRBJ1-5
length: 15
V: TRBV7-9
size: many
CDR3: CASSLGGGSNQPQHF
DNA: TGTGCCAGCAGCTTGGGCGGTGGAAGCAATCAGCCCCAGCATTTT

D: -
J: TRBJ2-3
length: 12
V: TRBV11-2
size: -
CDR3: CASSRIGVTQYF
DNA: TGTGCCAGCAGCCGTATAGGGGTTACGCAGTATTTT

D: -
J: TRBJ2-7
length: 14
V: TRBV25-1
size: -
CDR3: CASSAGTPNWEQYF
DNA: TGTGCCAGCAGTGCCGGGACTCCGAATTGGGAGCAGTACTTC

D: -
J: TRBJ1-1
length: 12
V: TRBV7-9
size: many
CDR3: CASSIAALEAFF
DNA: TGTGCCAGCAGCATCGCCGCACTTGAAGCTTTCTTT

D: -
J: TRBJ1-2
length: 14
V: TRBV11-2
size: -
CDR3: CASSLSGVLCGYTF
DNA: TGTGCCAGCAGCTTATCTGGGGTCCTCTGTGGCTACACCTTC

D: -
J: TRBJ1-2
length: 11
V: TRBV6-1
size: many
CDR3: CASSDHYGYTF
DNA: TGTGCCAGCAGTGATCACTATGGCTACACCTTC

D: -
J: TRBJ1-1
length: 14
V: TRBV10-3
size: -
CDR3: CAISEGGSYTEAFF
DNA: TGTGCCATCAGTGAAGGAGGTTCTTACACTGAAGCTTTCTTT

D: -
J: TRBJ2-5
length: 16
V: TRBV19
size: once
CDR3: CASSNSGLILGETQYF
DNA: TGTGCCAGTAGTAACAGCGGACTTATTCTGGGTGAGACCCAGTACTTC

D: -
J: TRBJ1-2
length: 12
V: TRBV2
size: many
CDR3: CASYGGLSGYTF
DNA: TGTGCCAGCTATGGGGGGTTGAGTGGCTACACCTTC

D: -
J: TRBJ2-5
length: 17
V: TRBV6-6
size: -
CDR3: CASSYSSGGAGKETQYF
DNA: TGTGCCAGCAGTTACTCGAGTGGGGGCGCGGGGAAAGAGACCCAGTACTTC

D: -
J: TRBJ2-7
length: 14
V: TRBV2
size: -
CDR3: CASRSPGTNYEQYF
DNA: TGTGCCAGCAGGTCCCCGGGTACCAACTACGAGCAGTACTTC

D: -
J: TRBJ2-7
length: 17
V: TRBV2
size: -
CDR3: CASSLIYMSNNFYEQYF
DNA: TGTGCCAGCAGTTTAATCTACATGTCAAATAACTTCTACGAGCAGTACTTC

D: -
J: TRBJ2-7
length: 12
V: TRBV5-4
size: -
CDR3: CASSKQAYEQYF
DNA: TGTGCCAGCAGTAAACAGGCGTACGAGCAGTACTTC

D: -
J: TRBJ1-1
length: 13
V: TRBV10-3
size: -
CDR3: CAISESRGTEAFF
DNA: TGTGCCATCAGTGAGTCGAGGGGAACTGAAGCTTTCTTT

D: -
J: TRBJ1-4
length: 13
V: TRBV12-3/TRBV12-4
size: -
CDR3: CASSLRLNEKLFF
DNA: TGTGCCAGCAGTTTACGGCTAAATGAAAAACTGTTTTTT

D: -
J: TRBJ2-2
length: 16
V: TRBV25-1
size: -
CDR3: CASSARDPTRAGELFF
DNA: TGTGCCAGCAGTGCTAGAGATCCGACTAGGGCCGGGGAGCTGTTTTTT

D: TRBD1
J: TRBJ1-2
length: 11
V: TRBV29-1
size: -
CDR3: CSVTDRAGYTF
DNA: TGCAGCGTCACTGACAGGGCTGGCTACACCTTC

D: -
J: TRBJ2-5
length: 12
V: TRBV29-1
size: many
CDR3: CSVADSEETQYF
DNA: TGCAGCGTTGCGGACAGTGAAGAGACCCAGTACTTC

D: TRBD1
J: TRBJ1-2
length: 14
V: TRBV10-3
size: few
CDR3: CASMRTGYVHGYTF
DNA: TGTGCCAGCATGCGGACAGGGTATGTCCATGGCTACACCTTC

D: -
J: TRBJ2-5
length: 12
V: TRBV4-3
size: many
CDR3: CASSQDRRLQYF
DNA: TGCGCCAGCAGCCAAGATCGCCGATTGCAGTACTTC

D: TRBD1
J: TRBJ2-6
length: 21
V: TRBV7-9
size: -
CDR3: CASSPSGQGSTEASGANVLTF
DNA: TGCGCCAGCAGCCCCTCGGGACAGGGATCCACTGAAGCCTCTGGGGCCAACGTCCTGACTTTC

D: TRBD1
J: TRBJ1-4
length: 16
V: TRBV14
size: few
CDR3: CASSQGPGQANEKLFF
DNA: TGTGCCAGCAGCCAAGGACCGGGACAGGCTAATGAAAAACTGTTTTTT

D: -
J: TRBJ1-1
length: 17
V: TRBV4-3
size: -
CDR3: CASSQATIRLMNTEAFF
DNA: TGCGCCAGCAGCCAAGCGACGATCAGGCTGATGAACACTGAAGCTTTCTTT

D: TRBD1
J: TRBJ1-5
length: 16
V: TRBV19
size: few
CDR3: CASSIHRQGRNQPQHF
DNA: TGTGCCAGTAGTATCCACAGACAGGGTCGCAATCAGCCCCAGCATTTT

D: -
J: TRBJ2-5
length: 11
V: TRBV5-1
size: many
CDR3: CASKLRETQYF
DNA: TGCGCCAGCAAGCTCAGGGAAACCCAGTACTTC

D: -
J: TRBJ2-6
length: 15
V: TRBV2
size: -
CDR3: CASSEWVSGANVLTF
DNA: TGTGCCAGCAGTGAATGGGTCTCTGGGGCCAACGTCCTGACTTTC

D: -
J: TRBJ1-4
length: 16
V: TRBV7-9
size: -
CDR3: CASSRSRGATNEKLLF
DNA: TGTGCCAGCAGCCGAAGCAGAGGGGCAACTAATGAAAAACTGCTTTTT

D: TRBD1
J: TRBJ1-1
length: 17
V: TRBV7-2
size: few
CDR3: CASSLYGAGTGEDRTFF
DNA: TGTGCCAGCAGCTTGTATGGGGCGGGGACAGGGGAAGACCGGACTTTCTTT

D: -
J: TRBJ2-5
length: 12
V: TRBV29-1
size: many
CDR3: CSVVGFRETQYF
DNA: TGCAGCGTTGTAGGATTTAGGGAGACCCAGTACTTC

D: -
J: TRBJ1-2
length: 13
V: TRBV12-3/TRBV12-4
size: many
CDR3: CASSLTELYGYTF
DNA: TGTGCCAGCAGTTTAACAGAACTCTATGGCTACACCTTC

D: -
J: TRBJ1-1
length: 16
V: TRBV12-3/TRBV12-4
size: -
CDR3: CASTLGAAAGNTEAFF
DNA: TGTGCCAGCACCTTAGGGGCAGCAGCGGGGAACACTGAAGCTTTCTTT

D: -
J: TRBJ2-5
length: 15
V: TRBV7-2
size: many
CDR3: CASSLGPGLGETQYF
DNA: TGTGCCAGCAGCTTAGGGCCGGGGCTCGGAGAGACCCAGTACTTC

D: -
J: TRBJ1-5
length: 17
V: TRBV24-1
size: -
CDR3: CATSATKAGDVLGPQHF
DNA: TGTGCCACCAGTGCTACCAAGGCAGGGGATGTATTGGGGCCCCAGCATTTT

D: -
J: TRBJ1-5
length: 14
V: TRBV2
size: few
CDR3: CASRGDTDNQPQHF
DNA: TGTGCCAGCAGAGGCGACACCGACAATCAGCCCCAGCATTTT

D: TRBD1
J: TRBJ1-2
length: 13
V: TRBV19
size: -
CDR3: CATRPQGEGGYTF
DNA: TGTGCCACGCGACCCCAGGGGGAAGGAGGCTACACCTTC

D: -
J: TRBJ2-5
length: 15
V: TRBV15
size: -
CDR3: CATSRPRAFQETQYF
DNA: TGTGCCACCAGCAGACCTCGGGCATTCCAAGAGACCCAGTACTTC

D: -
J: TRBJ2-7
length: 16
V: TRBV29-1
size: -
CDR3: CSVVRDPIRATYEQYF
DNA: TGCAGCGTTGTCCGGGACCCGATTAGGGCGACCTACGAGCAGTACTTC

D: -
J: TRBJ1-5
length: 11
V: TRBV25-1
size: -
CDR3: CASHQGQPQHF
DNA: TGTGCCAGCCATCAGGGACAGCCCCAGCATTTT

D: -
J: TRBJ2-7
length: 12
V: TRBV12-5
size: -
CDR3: CASGFGIYEQYF
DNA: TGTGCTAGTGGTTTCGGGATCTACGAGCAGTACTTC

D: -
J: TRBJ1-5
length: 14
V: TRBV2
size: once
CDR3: CASSYLGLDQPQHF
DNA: TGTGCCAGCAGTTACTTGGGGTTGGATCAGCCCCAGCATTTT

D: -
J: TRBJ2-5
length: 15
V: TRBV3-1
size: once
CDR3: CASSPTAGVQETQYF
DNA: TGTGCCAGCAGCCCGACCGCAGGCGTCCAAGAGACCCAGTACTTC

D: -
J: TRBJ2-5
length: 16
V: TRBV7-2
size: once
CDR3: CASSLAPRGLQETQYF
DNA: TGCGCCAGCAGCTTGGCCCCAAGGGGCCTCCAAGAGACCCAGTACTTC

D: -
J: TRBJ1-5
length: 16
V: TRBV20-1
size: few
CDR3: CSARPGGGYSNQSQHF
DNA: TGCAGTGCCCGCCCTGGTGGGGGTTATAGCAATCAGTCCCAGCATTTT

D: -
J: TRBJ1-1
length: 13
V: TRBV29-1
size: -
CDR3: CSRADSMNTEAFF
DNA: TGCAGCAGAGCGGACAGTATGAACACTGAAGCTTTCTTT

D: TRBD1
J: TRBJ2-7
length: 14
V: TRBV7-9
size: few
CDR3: CASSFSGTGSEQYF
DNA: TGTGCCAGCAGCTTTTCCGGGACAGGGAGCGAGCAGTACTTC

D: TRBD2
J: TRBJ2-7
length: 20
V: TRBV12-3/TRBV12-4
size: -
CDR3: CASSPHTLAGGRPSSYEQYF
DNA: TGTGCCAGCAGCCCACACACTCTAGCGGGAGGGAGACCGAGCTCCTACGAGCAGTACTTC